The 18 T cell receptor beta chains below all came from one sample that was sequenced in a study of preoperative IRX-2 immunotherapy in early breast cancer. The protocol was immunoSEQ multiplex PCR, while the TCRdb copy is restricted to in-frame clones and leaves out a portion. This sample has roughly 27,000 clones, with roughly four fifths found just once. The sample's treatment: preoperative locoregional IRX-2 cytokine immunotherapy. Source: lymph node tissue, taken after IRX-2 immunotherapy. These receptor sequences come from a human donor with breast cancer.

This chain links TRBV6-8 with TRBJ2-2; the D gene is possibly TRBD1 (5 bases). Germline V CDR1 and CDR2: MNHGY, SAAAGT. The V gene lost 6 bases and the J gene lost 5 bases, with 16 bases spanning the gap. This CDR3 is 15 amino acids long. This chain's CDR3 is CASSPGQVGTGELFF. The CDR3 DNA sequence: TGTGCCAGCAGCCCCGGACAAGTAGGGACCGGGGAGCTGTTTTTT.

This clone appeared a few times. This sequence joins TRBV6-8 and TRBJ2-5, with TRBD2 matching over 9 bases. The CDR3 loop spans 19 amino acids. Germline lookup yields CDR1 MNHGY and CDR2 SAAAGT. The J segment lost 2 bases and the V segment lost 5 bases, leaving 18 bases of the junction unmatched. The DNA of the CDR3 is TGTGCCAGCAGTCCCGGCGGAGCTAGCGGGGCGGGGGGTCAAGAGACCCAGTACTTC. As protein: CASSPGGASGAGGQETQYF.

The chain's CDR3 is CASSINQGYTEAFF. In nucleotides, the CDR3 is TGTGCCAGTAGTATCAATCAGGGATACACTGAAGCTTTCTTT. This chain links TRBV19 with TRBJ1-1, with D possibly TRBD1 on 5 matching bases. Deletions cut 3 bases from V and 3 bases from J, with 11 bases between. The CDR3 sequence is 14 residues long. Germline V lookup: CDR1 LNHDA, CDR2 SQIVND (reference sequence).

The chain has TRBV7-7 and TRBJ1-3; D possibly corresponds to TRBD1 (5 bases). The germline V gene has CDR1 SSHAT and CDR2 FNYEAQ (reference sequence). V was clipped by 3 bases and J by 2 bases, with 14 bases between them. This CDR3 is built from 16 residues. This CDR3 is CASSFGGAVTGNTIYF. The CDR3 DNA sequence: TGTGCCAGCAGCTTCGGAGGGGCAGTCACTGGAAACACCATATATTTT.

V usage is TRBV7-1 and J usage is TRBJ2-1, with 12 nucleotides matching TRBD2. TRBV7-1 has ORF status, its function being uncertain. CDR3 length: 15 amino acids. J lost 9 bases, V lost 4 bases, and 7 bases had no gene match. The CDR3 DNA is TGTGCCAGCAGCTTAGCTGCTAGCGGGAGGGGTGAGCAGTTCTTC. Translated, it gives CASSLAASGRGEQFF.

This chain joins TRBV11-3 and TRBJ1-4; 8 bases agree with TRBD1. This CDR3 contains 18 residues. Germline-derived CDR1 and CDR2 are SGHNT and YENEEA. The ends lost 3 bases at V and 0 bases at J; junction bases unmatched: 9. The chain's CDR3 is CASSFSPPGGATNEKLFF. The CDR3 region has the DNA TGTGCCAGCAGCTTTTCCCCACCAGGGGGCGCAACTAATGAAAAACTGTTTTTT.

V and J are TRBV5-1 and TRBJ2-1; tentatively, D is TRBD1 (6 bases). V gave up 4 bases and J gave up 1 base, with 9 bases separating them. Germline values: CDR1 SGHRS, CDR2 YFSETQ. The CDR3 extends over 14 amino acids. The CDR3 loop reads CASSSQGSYNEQFF. The CDR3 coding sequence is TGCGCCAGCAGCAGTCAGGGGTCCTACAATGAGCAGTTCTTC.

The rearrangement joins TRBV11-3 to TRBJ1-2; 7 bases are shared with TRBD1. There are 16 residues in the CDR3. The V gene's germline CDR1 is SGHNT and CDR2 YENEEA. Trimming removed 7 bases from V and 2 bases from J; junction bases left unmatched: 13. The CDR3 protein is CASKKGAAGKNYGYTF. The CDR3 bases are TGTGCCAGCAAGAAGGGGGCGGCTGGAAAGAACTATGGCTACACCTTC.

The J gene is TRBJ2-3, the V gene TRBV7-1, with 10 bases that match TRBD2. TRBV7-1 is an open reading frame, and its role is uncertain. After removal of 4 bases from V and 3 bases from J, the junction contained 7 bases not matched to a gene. This CDR3 spans 16 amino acids. CDR3 DNA: TGTGCCAGCAGCTTATCGCTGACTAGCGGGACAGATACGCAGTATTTT. Protein: CASSLSLTSGTDTQYF.

This sequence joins TRBV11-3 and TRBJ1-5, with TRBD1 as a possible D gene (6 bases). This CDR3 spans 14 amino acids. Germline V gives CDR1 SGHNT, CDR2 YENEEA. Trimming took 5 bases from V and 6 from J, leaving 14 bases between them. The CDR3, as DNA: TGTGCCAGCAGCCTTAACAGGGCTAGTCAGCCCCAGCATTTT. Translation gives CASSLNRASQPQHF.

In its sample, this clone is large. The rearrangement joins TRBV11-3 to TRBJ2-1; 12 positions agree with TRBD2. The germline CDR1 and CDR2 sequences are SGHNT and YENEEA. The CDR3 has 14 residues. J gave up 8 bases and V 2 bases, and 1 base lay outside the gene matches. CDR3 DNA: TGTGCCAGCAGCTTAAGACTAGCGGGAGATGAGCAGTTCTTC. Translation gives CASSLRLAGDEQFF.

The CDR3 DNA is TGTGCCAGCAGAGCCGCCGGGACAGATGGCTACACCTTC. Its translation: CASRAAGTDGYTF. The chain joins TRBV6-8 to TRBJ1-2, with 7 bases that match TRBD1. Per the germline V gene, CDR1 is MNHGY and CDR2 is SAAAGT. J gave up 6 bases and V 6 bases, and 7 bases lay outside the gene matches. This CDR3 has 13 amino acids.

The chain combines TRBV6-8 with TRBJ2-2; possibly TRBD2 for D (5 bases). This CDR3 has 13 residues. V was pared by 6 bases and J by 4 bases, with 9 bases between. The germline CDR1 and CDR2 sequences are MNHGY and SAAAGT. Here the CDR3 reads CASRRAGTGELFF. CDR3 sequence (DNA): TGTGCCAGCAGGAGGGCGGGCACCGGGGAGCTGTTTTTT.

This chain connects TRBV7-7 to TRBJ2-7; D is perhaps TRBD2 (6 bases). Trimming took off 3 bases at V and 0 bases at J, with 9 bases between the two ends. The germline V gene encodes CDR1 SSHAT and CDR2 FNYEAQ (reference sequence). This CDR3 contains 14 residues. The CDR3 is CASSLWGLSYEQYF. For the CDR3, the DNA is TGTGCCAGCAGCTTGTGGGGACTCTCCTACGAGCAGTACTTC.

CDR3 loop: CASSPQGREQYF. The CDR3 bases are TGTGCCAGCAGCCCGCAGGGACGGGAGCAGTACTTC. The J gene is TRBJ2-7, the V gene TRBV14; D may be TRBD1 or TRBD2 (5 bases each). The CDR3 has 12 amino acids. From germline, CDR1 is SGHDN and CDR2 FVKESK. V shed 4 bases and J shed 7 bases, with 11 bases lying between them.

Here the CDR3 reads CASSLGHPGLSIDTQYF. The CDR3 region has the DNA TGTGCCAGCAGCTTAGGACATCCGGGACTCTCCATAGATACGCAGTATTTT. The chain joins TRBV11-3 to TRBJ2-3; D possibly corresponds to TRBD2 (6 bases). Germline assignment: CDR1 SGHNT and CDR2 YENEEA. This CDR3 comprises 17 residues. Trimming removed 1 base at V and 5 bases at J, with 19 bases between.

This rearrangement joins TRBV23-1 to TRBJ2-2, with D unresolved. TRBV23-1 is placed among ORFs of uncertain function. V shed 6 bases and J shed 5 bases, with 19 bases lying between them. The CDR3 contains 16 residues. Written as DNA, the CDR3 is TGCGCCAGCAGCCAAGTGTCCCAAAAACTTACCGGGGAGCTGTTTTTT. The encoded protein is CASSQVSQKLTGELFF.

This clone appeared a single time. The chain uses TRBV7-1 and TRBJ2-3, with 8 bases fitting TRBD2. TRBV7-1 is marked as an open reading frame, function uncertain. The CDR3 is 14 amino acids. Trimming removed 8 bases from V and 4 bases from J; junction bases left unmatched: 8. The CDR3 DNA reads as TGTGCCAGCTCACCCCGGACTAGCCCAGATACGCAGTATTTT. It yields the protein CASSPRTSPDTQYF.